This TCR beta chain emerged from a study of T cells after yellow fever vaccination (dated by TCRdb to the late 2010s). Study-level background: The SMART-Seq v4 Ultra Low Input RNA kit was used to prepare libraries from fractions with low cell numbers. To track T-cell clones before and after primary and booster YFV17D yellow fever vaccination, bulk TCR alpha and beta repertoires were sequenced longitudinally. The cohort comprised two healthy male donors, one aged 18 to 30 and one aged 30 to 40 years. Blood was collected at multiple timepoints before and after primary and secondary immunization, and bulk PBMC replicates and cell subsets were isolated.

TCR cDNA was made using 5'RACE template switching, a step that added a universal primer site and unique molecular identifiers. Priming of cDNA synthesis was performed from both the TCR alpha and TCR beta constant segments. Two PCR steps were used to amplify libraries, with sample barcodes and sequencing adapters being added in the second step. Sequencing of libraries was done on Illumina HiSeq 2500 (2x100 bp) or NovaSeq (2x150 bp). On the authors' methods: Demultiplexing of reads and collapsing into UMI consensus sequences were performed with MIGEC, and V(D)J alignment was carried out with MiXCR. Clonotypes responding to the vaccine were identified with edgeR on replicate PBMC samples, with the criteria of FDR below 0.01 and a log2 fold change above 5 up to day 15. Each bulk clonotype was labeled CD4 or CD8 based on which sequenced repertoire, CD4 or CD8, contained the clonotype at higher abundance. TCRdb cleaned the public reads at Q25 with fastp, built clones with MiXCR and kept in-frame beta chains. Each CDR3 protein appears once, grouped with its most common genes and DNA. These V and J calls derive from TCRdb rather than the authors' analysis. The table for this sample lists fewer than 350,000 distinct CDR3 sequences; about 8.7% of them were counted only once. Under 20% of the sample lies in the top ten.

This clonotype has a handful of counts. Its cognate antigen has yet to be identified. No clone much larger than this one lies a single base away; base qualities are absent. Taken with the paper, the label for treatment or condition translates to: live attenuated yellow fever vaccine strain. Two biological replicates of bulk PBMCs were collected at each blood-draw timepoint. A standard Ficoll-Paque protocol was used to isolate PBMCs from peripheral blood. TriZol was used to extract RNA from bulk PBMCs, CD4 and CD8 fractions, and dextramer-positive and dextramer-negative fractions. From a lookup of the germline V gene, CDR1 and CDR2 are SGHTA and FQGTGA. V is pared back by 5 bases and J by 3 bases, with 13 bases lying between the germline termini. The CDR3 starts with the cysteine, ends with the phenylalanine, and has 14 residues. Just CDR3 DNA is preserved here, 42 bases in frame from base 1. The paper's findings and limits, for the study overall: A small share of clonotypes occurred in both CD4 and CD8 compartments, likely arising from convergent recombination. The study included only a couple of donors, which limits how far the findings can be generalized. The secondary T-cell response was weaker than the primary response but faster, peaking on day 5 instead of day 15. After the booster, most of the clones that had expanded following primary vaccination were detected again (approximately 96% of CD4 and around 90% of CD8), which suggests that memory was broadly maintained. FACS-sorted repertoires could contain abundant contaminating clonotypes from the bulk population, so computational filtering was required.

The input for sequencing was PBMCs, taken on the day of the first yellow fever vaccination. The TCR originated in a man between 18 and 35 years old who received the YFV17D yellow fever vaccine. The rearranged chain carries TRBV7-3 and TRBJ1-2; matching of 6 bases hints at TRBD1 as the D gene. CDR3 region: CASSDQGPDYGYTF. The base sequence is TGTGCCAGCAGCGACCAGGGGCCGGACTATGGCTACACCTTC.